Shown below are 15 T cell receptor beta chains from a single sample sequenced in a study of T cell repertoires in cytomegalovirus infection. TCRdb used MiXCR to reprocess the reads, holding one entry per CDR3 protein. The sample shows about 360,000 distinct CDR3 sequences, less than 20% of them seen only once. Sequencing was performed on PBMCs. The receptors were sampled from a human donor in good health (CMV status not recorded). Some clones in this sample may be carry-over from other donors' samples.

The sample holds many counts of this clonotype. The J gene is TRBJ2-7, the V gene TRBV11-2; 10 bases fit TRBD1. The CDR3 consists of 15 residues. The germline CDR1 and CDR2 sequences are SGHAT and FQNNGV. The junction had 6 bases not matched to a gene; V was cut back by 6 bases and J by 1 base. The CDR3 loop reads CASRNGQGVSYEQYF. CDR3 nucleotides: TGTGCCAGCAGAAACGGACAGGGGGTTTCCTACGAGCAGTACTTC. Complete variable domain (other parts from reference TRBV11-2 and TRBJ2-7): EAGVAQSPRYKIIEKRQSVAFWCNPISGHATLYWYQQILGQGPKLLIQFQNNGVVDDSQLPKDRFSAERLKGVDSTLKIQPAKLEDSAVYLCASRNGQGVSYEQYFGPGTRLTVT.

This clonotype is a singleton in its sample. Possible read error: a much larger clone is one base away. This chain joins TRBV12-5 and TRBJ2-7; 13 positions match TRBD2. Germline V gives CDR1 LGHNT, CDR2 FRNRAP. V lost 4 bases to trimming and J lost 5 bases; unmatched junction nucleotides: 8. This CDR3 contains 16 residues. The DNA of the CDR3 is TGTGCTAGTGGTTCGGTACTAGCGGGAGGGCCTAACGAGCAGTACTTC. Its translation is CASGSVLAGGPNEQYF.

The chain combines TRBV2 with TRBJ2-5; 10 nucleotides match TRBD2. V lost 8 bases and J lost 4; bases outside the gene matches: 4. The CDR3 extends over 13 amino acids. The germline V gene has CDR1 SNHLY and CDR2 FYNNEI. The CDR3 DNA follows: TGTGCCAGCGACCCTAGCGGGAGAGAGACCCAGTACTTC. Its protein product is CASDPSGRETQYF.

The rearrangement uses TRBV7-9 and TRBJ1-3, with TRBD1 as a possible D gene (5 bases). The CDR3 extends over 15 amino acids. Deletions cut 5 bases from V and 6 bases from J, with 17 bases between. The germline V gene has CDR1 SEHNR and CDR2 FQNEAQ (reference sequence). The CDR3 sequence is CASSHRGQWENTIYF. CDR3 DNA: TGTGCCAGCAGCCATAGGGGCCAATGGGAAAACACCATATATTTT.

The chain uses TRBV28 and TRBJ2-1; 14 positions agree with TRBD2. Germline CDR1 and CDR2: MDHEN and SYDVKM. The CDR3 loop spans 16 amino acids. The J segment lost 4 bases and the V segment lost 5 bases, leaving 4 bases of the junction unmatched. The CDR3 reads CASSLGLAGEYNEQFF. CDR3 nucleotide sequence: TGTGCCAGCAGTCTGGGACTAGCGGGAGAGTACAATGAGCAGTTCTTC.

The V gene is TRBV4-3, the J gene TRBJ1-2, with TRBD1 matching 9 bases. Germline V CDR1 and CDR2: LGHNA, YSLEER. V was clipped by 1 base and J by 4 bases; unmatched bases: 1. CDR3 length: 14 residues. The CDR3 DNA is TGCGCCAGCAGCCAAGCGACAGGGGGCTATGGCTACACCTTC. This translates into CASSQATGGYGYTF.

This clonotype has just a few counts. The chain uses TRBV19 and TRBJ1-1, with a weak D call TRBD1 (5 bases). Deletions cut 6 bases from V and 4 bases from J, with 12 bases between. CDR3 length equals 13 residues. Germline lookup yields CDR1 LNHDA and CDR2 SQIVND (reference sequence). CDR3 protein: CASSAGFGTEAFF. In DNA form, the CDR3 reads TGTGCCAGTAGCGCAGGGTTCGGCACTGAAGCTTTCTTT.

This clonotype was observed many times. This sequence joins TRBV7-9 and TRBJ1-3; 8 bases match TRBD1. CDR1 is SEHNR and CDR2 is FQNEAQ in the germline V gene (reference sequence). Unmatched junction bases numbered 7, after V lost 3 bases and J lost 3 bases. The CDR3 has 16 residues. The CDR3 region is CASSFSTGEGGNTIYF. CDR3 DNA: TGTGCCAGCAGCTTTTCGACAGGGGAAGGTGGAAACACCATATATTTT. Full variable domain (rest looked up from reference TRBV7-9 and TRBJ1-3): DTGVSQNPRHKITKRGQNVTFRCDPISEHNRLYWYRQTLGQGPEFLTYFQNEAQLEKSRLLSDRFSAERPKGSFSTLEIQRTEQGDSAMYLCASSFSTGEGGNTIYFGEGSWLTVV.

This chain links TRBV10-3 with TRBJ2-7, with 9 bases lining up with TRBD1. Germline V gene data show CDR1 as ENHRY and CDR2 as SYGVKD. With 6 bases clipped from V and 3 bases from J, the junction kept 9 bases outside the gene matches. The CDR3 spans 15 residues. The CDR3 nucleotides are TGTGCCATCAGAAAACCGGGACAGGGTGTCTACGAGCAGTACTTC. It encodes CAIRKPGQGVYEQYF.

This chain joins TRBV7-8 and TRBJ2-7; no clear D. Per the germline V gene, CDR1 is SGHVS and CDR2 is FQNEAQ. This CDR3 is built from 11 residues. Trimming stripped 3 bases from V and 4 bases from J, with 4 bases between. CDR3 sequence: CASSFVYEQYF. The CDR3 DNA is TGTGCCAGCAGCTTTGTTTACGAGCAGTACTTC.

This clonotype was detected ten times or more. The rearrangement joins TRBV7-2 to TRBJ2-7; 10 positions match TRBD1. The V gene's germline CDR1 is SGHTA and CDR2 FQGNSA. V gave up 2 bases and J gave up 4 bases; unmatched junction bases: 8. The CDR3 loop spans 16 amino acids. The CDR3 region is CASSLMGQGTWYEQYF. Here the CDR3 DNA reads TGTGCCAGCAGCTTAATGGGACAGGGGACATGGTACGAGCAGTACTTC.

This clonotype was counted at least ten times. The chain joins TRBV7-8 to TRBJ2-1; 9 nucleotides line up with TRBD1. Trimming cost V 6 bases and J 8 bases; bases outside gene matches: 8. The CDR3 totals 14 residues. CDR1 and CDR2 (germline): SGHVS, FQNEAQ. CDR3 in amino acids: CASRQDRDRDEQFF. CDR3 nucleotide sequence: TGTGCCAGCAGACAAGACCGGGACAGGGATGAGCAGTTCTTC.

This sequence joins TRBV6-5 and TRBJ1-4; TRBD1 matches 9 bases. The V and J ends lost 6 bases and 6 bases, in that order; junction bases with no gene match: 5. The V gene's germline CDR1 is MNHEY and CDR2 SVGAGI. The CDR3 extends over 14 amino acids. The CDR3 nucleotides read TGTGCCAGCAGCAGACAGGGGGAGGATGAAAAACTGTTTTTT. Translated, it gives CASSRQGEDEKLFF.

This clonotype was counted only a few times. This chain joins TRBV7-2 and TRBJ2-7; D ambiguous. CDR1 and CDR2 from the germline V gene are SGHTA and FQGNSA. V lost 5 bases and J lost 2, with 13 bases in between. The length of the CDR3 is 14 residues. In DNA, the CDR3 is TGTGCCAGCAGCGCACCGGGCGGAACCTACGAGCAGTACTTC. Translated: CASSAPGGTYEQYF.

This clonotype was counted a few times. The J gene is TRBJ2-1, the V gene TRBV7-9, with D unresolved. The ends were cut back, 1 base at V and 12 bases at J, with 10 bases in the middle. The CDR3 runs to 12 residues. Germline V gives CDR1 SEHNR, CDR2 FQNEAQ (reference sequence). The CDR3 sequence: CASSLGLSAQFF. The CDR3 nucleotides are TGTGCCAGCAGCTTAGGCCTGTCGGCGCAGTTCTTC.